This is a list of T cell receptor beta chains from one sample in a study of blood T cell repertoires in COVID-19. Sequencing used immunoSEQ multiplex PCR; TCRdb keeps in-frame clones, though not all of them. The repertoire holds 180,000 or so clones, with about 88% as singletons. Sequencing used peripheral blood. These receptors were taken from a man younger than 30 with active or convalescent COVID-19. The CDR3 runs from the conserved cysteine through the conserved F or W. D genes are given only for firm matches. Clone size, where shown, is once, few, many, or a class for clones that have expanded.

D,V,J,size,DNA,CDR3
.,TRBV19,TRBJ1-2,.,TGTGCCAGTAGTATAACTGCGGCATATGGCTACACCTTC,CASSITAAYGYTF
TRBD1,TRBV11-2,TRBJ2-5,.,TGTGCCAGCAGCTTAGGGGACAGGGATACTGAGACCCAGTACTTC,CASSLGDRDTETQYF
.,TRBV5-5,TRBJ2-7,.,TGTGCCAGCAGCTTTCAGGGGACGGACGAGCAGTACTTC,CASSFQGTDEQYF
.,TRBV6-5,TRBJ2-5,.,TGTGCCAGCAGTCAGGGGAGCTGGCAGACCCAGTACTTC,CASSQGSWQTQYF
TRBD2,TRBV27,TRBJ2-3,.,TGCGCATCCAGGGGCGGGGGGGCAAGGGATACGCAGTATTTT,CASRGGGARDTQYF
.,TRBV7-2,TRBJ1-2,.,TGTGCCAGCAGCTTAGTGGCAGCTAACTATGGCTACACCTTC,CASSLVAANYGYTF
TRBD1,TRBV19,TRBJ1-4,.,TGTGCCAGTAGGGCAGGGGGCGGTTTAGCAACTAATGAAAAACTGTTTTTT,CASRAGGGLATNEKLFF
TRBD1,TRBV5-6,TRBJ1-2,.,TGTGCCAGCAGCTCCACTACGACAGGGGCCTATGGCTACACCTTC,CASSSTTTGAYGYTF
.,TRBV12-3/TRBV12-4,TRBJ2-5,.,TGTGCCAGCAGTTTCGAAGGGGTAGAGACCCAGTACTTC,CASSFEGVETQYF
TRBD2,TRBV7-2,TRBJ2-3,.,TGTGCCAGCAGCCCAGGGAGCGGGGGGGCGACAGATACGCAGTATTTT,CASSPGSGGATDTQYF
.,TRBV9,TRBJ2-3,.,TGTGCCAGCAGCGTAGTAAGGGGTGATACAGATACGCAGTATTTT,CASSVVRGDTDTQYF
.,TRBV28,TRBJ1-1,.,TGTGCCAGCAACGCGGGGTCGGGAGCGGATACTGAAGCTTTCTTT,CASNAGSGADTEAFF
.,TRBV12-5,TRBJ1-1,.,TGTGCTAGTGGGGTGGCTGGTCCCTTGAACACTGAAGCTTTCTTT,CASGVAGPLNTEAFF
.,TRBV28,TRBJ2-6,.,TGTGCCAGCAGTTTCTTTGTTCAGGGCAACTCTGGGGCCAACGTCCTGACTTTC,CASSFFVQGNSGANVLTF
TRBD2,TRBV3-1/TRBV3-2,TRBJ2-2,.,TGTGCCAGCAGCCAAGTTGGCGTAGCGGGAGGGGAGCTGTTTTTT,CASSQVGVAGGELFF
TRBD1,TRBV7-6,TRBJ2-5,.,TGTGCCAGCAGCCCCCGGGACAGGGGGCCGGAGACCCAGTACTTC,CASSPRDRGPETQYF
.,TRBV6-6,TRBJ2-3,.,TGTGCCAGCAGAACACAGGGCACAGATACGCAGTATTTT,CASRTQGTDTQYF
.,TRBV4-2,TRBJ2-6,.,TGTGCCAGCAGGGCGGATAGCTCTGGGGCCAACGTCCTGACTTTC,CASRADSSGANVLTF
.,TRBV18,TRBJ1-1,.,TGTGCCAGCTCATATCGGGAGCTGGGCTTGGGGGCTTTCTTT,CASSYRELGLGAFF
.,TRBV4-1,TRBJ1-4,few,TGCGCCAGCAGCTACCCGGGACAAGTAAATGAAAAACTGTTTTTT,CASSYPGQVNEKLFF
TRBD1,TRBV7-2,TRBJ2-5,.,TGTGCCAGCAGCACGGGGACAGGGGGGTGGGAGACCCAGTACTTC,CASSTGTGGWETQYF
.,TRBV7-3,TRBJ2-5,.,TGTGCCAGCAGCCAACAAAGGGGGGAGACCCAGTACTTC,CASSQQRGETQYF
TRBD2,TRBV5-4,TRBJ2-2,.,TGTGCCAGCAGCTTTCCTAGCGGAACGGGCGGGGAGCTGTTTTTT,CASSFPSGTGGELFF
TRBD1,TRBV19,TRBJ1-6,.,TGTGCCAGTAGTGGAGGGACAGGCAGGGATTCACCCCTCCACTTT,CASSGGTGRDSPLHF
TRBD1,TRBV18,TRBJ1-1,.,TGTGCCAGCTCACCCATAGGGACAGGCAACTTGAACACTGAAGCTTTCTTT,CASSPIGTGNLNTEAFF
.,TRBV19,TRBJ2-4,.,TGTGCCAGTAGTACGGGACACTTAGCCAAAAACATTCAGTACTTC,CASSTGHLAKNIQYF
.,TRBV4-2,TRBJ2-1,.,TGTGCCAGCAGCCAAGAACAGAATTCCTACAATGAGCAGTTCTTC,CASSQEQNSYNEQFF
TRBD1,TRBV27,TRBJ2-2,.,TGTGCCAGCAGTTTAGACAGGGGGAACACCGGGGAGCTGTTTTTT,CASSLDRGNTGELFF
TRBD2,TRBV11-2,TRBJ2-3,.,TGTGCCAGCAGCTTAATTCAAAGCGGGAGTTTGGCAGATACGCAGTATTTT,CASSLIQSGSLADTQYF
.,TRBV2,TRBJ1-2,few,TGTGCCAGCCGCGGGACCATCTATGGCTACACCTTC,CASRGTIYGYTF
.,TRBV24-1,TRBJ1-6,.,TGTGCCACCAGTGATTTGTGGGGAAAGGGGAATTCACCCCTCCACTTT,CATSDLWGKGNSPLHF
.,TRBV12-3/TRBV12-4,TRBJ1-2,.,TGTGCCAGCAGTCCGGGACGGGAGGGCTACACCTTC,CASSPGREGYTF
TRBD2,TRBV7-2,TRBJ2-7,.,TGTGCCAGCAGCTTAGCAGCGGGAGTGGAAGGGGAGCAGTACTTC,CASSLAAGVEGEQYF
.,TRBV28,TRBJ1-5,.,TGTGCCAGCAGTCATGTTAGCAATCAGCCCCAGCATTTT,CASSHVSNQPQHF
.,TRBV19,TRBJ1-2,.,TGTGCCAGTAGTCAAGCAGGAAACTATGGCTACACCTTC,CASSQAGNYGYTF
.,TRBV4-1,TRBJ1-5,.,TGCGCCAGCAGCCAAGAGCTTCGGCAGCCCCAGCATTTT,CASSQELRQPQHF
TRBD1,TRBV5-1,TRBJ2-3,.,TGCGCCAGCAGCTTCGGGACAGGGCGAGATACGCAGTATTTT,CASSFGTGRDTQYF
.,TRBV10-3,TRBJ2-3,.,TGTGCCATCAGAAAAGAACTAGATACGCAGTATTTT,CAIRKELDTQYF
TRBD1,TRBV7-9,TRBJ2-3,few,TGTGCCAGCAGCGCACGGGACAGGGGGTCGACAGATACGCAGTATTTT,CASSARDRGSTDTQYF
TRBD1,TRBV14,TRBJ1-6,.,TGTGCCAGCAGCCAAGACAGGGGGATTTCCCCCCTCCACTTT,CASSQDRGISPLHF
.,TRBV6-6,TRBJ2-2,.,TGTGCCAGCAGTTATCCAGGGCGATCCGGGGAGCTGTTTTTT,CASSYPGRSGELFF
.,TRBV2,TRBJ2-4,.,TGTGCCAGCCTTCGGACTACGGCCAAAAACATTCAGTACTTC,CASLRTTAKNIQYF